This T cell receptor (beta chain) was retrieved from a study of shared clonotypes between healthy human individuals. Trimming removed 6 bases at V and 0 bases at J, with 9 bases between. The CDR3 is 14 amino acids. Germline-derived CDR1 and CDR2 are LNHDA and SQIVND (reference sequence). In regard to this clone: Its cognate antigen is unknown.

The study's findings and limits: Depth of sequencing was expected to influence donor clonotype sharing. Relative to their counterparts shared across all four donors, non-shared clonotypes exhibited diminished generation probabilities. Incomplete sequencing of sorted subsets was indicated by rarefaction despite large depth.

Assay runs were performed at deep level. Sequenced by immunoSEQ multiplex PCR; TCRdb stores in-frame clones only, minus some. The data hold about 190,000 clones, with approximately 61% observed a single time. The specimen sequenced was memory CD4+ T cells sorted from blood. Noted subset: CD45RA-negative fraction. The receptor comes from a young man in good health. V is TRBV19 and J is TRBJ1-5; no definite D call. CDR3 sequence: CASRRIYSNQPQHF. The CDR3 bases are TGTGCCAGTAGACGGATCTATAGCAATCAGCCCCAGCATTTT. The entire variable domain, with the rest obtained from reference TRBV19 and TRBJ1-5, is as follows: DGGITQSPKYLFRKEGQNVTLSCEQNLNHDAMYWYRQDPGQGLRLIYYSQIVNDFQKGDIAEGYSVSREKKESFPLTVTSAQKNPTAFYLCASRRIYSNQPQHFGDGTRLSIL.